Each of the 26 T cell receptor beta chains below was sequenced from the same sample in a study of lymphopenia after photon versus proton radiotherapy. Some clones are missing from TCRdb's copy, which holds only in-frame ones; the method was immunoSEQ multiplex PCR. The profile shows around 55,000 clones, approximately 84% of them singletons. This material consisted of peripheral blood, taken from a patient treated with proton-based radiotherapy. These TCRs come from a man aged 60 to 75 with pancreatic cancer.

The rearrangement joins TRBV28 to TRBJ2-2, with no clear D. V lost 1 base and J lost 7, with 7 bases in between. Per germline, CDR1 MDHEN and CDR2 SYDVKM. The CDR3 sequence is 13 residues long. The CDR3 reads CASSLFGLGELFF. CDR3 nucleotides: TGTGCCAGCAGTTTATTTGGTCTCGGGGAGCTGTTTTTT.

The chain has TRBV6-1 and TRBJ2-5; 8 positions agree with TRBD1. J gave up 4 bases and V 6 bases, and 7 bases lay outside the gene matches. This CDR3 is built from 14 residues. The V gene's germline CDR1 is MNHNS and CDR2 SASEGT. CDR3 coding DNA: TGTGCCAGCAGCCCAACTACAGGGGGAGAGACCCAGTACTTC. This translates into CASSPTTGGETQYF.

The genes are TRBV7-2 and TRBJ1-3; D is uncertain. Germline assignment: CDR1 SGHTA and CDR2 FQGNSA. The germline V and J ends were trimmed by 4 bases and 0 bases, with 19 bases remaining between them. CDR3 length equals 18 residues. The CDR3 bases are TGTGCCAGCAGCTCAAGAGGGTCGGGTGCACTCTCTGGAAACACCATATATTTT. Encoded protein: CASSSRGSGALSGNTIYF.

The chain links TRBV29-1 to TRBJ1-5; TRBD1 agrees at 7 bases. The V gene's germline CDR1 is SQVTM and CDR2 ANQGSEA. V gave up 4 bases and J gave up 3 bases; unmatched junction bases: 3. The CDR3 extends over 13 amino acids. The CDR3, as DNA: TGCAGCGTTGTGACAGGGATCAATCAGCCCCAGCATTTT. Its translation is CSVVTGINQPQHF.

The chain links TRBV2 to TRBJ2-1; perhaps TRBD2 as D (6 bases). Germline V gene sequence: CDR1 SNHLY, CDR2 FYNNEI. Trimming pared 4 bases from V and 2 bases from J, leaving 9 bases between. The CDR3 is made up of 14 amino acids. DNA of the CDR3: TGTGCCAGCAGTGCCGGGAGAACCTACAATGAGCAGTTCTTC. Translating gives CASSAGRTYNEQFF.

The table lists this clone with a count of one. The chain employs TRBV6-5 and TRBJ2-3; 8 nucleotides match TRBD2. The CDR3 is 15 amino acids. Germline V gives CDR1 MNHEY, CDR2 SVGAGI. After removal of 2 bases from V and 2 bases from J, the junction contained 3 bases not matched to a gene. The CDR3 DNA sequence: TGTGCCAGCAGTTACCTCGGGGGGGACACAGATACGCAGTATTTT. Translation gives CASSYLGGDTDTQYF.

This clone was recorded once. The V call is TRBV29-1, the J call TRBJ2-3; 8 nucleotides agree with TRBD2. The trim removed 3 bases at V and 2 bases at J, leaving 4 bases unmatched. There are 14 residues in the CDR3. Per the germline V gene, CDR1 is SQVTM and CDR2 is ANQGSEA. CDR3 sequence: CSVDPAGVTDTQYF. The CDR3 region has the DNA TGCAGCGTTGATCCAGCGGGAGTCACAGATACGCAGTATTTT.

The CDR3 coding sequence is TGTGCCAGCTCACCAACAGGGGGACTTACCCAGTACTTC. Translating gives CASSPTGGLTQYF. The chain has TRBV18 and TRBJ2-5, with 8 bases matching TRBD1. CDR1 and CDR2 from the germline V gene are KGHSH and LQKENI. This CDR3 spans 13 amino acids. The trim removed 2 bases at V and 8 bases at J, leaving 4 bases unmatched.

This clone appeared a single time. V usage is TRBV11-2 and J usage is TRBJ2-7; D remains unclear. V was cut by 5 bases and J by 2 bases, with 13 bases left in between. Germline V gene sequence: CDR1 SGHAT, CDR2 FQNNGV. The CDR3 spans 14 residues. The CDR3 reads CASSPATSTYEQYF. CDR3 in DNA: TGTGCCAGCAGCCCCGCGACCAGCACCTACGAGCAGTACTTC.

The CDR3 region is CAWSVLGTGTEAFF. The DNA for the CDR3 is TGTGCCTGGAGTGTATTGGGCACGGGGACTGAAGCTTTCTTT. The gene calls are TRBV30 and TRBJ1-1, with D hard to call. Looked up from germline, CDR1 is GTSNPN and CDR2 is SVGIG (reference sequence). The CDR3 loop spans 14 amino acids. The germline V and J ends were trimmed by 0 bases and 5 bases, with 13 bases remaining between them.

The chain uses TRBV19 and TRBJ2-2, with 12 nucleotides matching TRBD2. The junction had 5 bases not matched to a gene; V was cut back by 1 base and J by 2 bases. The germline gives CDR1 LNHDA, CDR2 SQIVND (reference sequence). This CDR3 has 18 residues. CDR3 protein: CASSIVPSGRANTGELFF. Written as DNA, the CDR3 is TGTGCCAGTAGTATAGTTCCTAGCGGGAGGGCAAACACCGGGGAGCTGTTTTTT.

This chain joins TRBV13 and TRBJ1-2; D unresolved. The V and J ends lost 4 bases and 8 bases respectively, with 17 bases between them. Germline values: CDR1 PRHDT, CDR2 FYEKMQ (reference sequence). The CDR3 runs 14 residues. CDR3 protein: CASSSPLKGRGYTF. CDR3 nucleotides: TGTGCCAGCAGCTCCCCATTGAAGGGAAGGGGCTACACCTTC.

The J gene is TRBJ2-2, the V gene TRBV7-8; D perhaps matches TRBD2 (6 bases). Deletions cut 6 bases from V and 7 bases from J, with 12 bases between. The CDR3 has 13 residues. CDR1 is SGHVS, CDR2 FQNEAQ, per germline. CDR3 in DNA: TGTGCCAGCAGGCGGCGGGGTGACGGGGAGCTGTTTTTT. As protein: CASRRRGDGELFF.

Only one count was recorded for this clone. The chain couples TRBV5-1 to TRBJ2-7; maybe TRBD1 (5 bases). This CDR3 spans 14 amino acids. Between the trimmed V and J ends, which lost 4 bases and 2 bases, there was a span of 13 bases. Germline loops: CDR1 SGHRS, CDR2 YFSETQ. CDR3: CASSPGQDAYEQYF. The CDR3 DNA sequence: TGCGCCAGCAGCCCAGGACAAGACGCCTACGAGCAGTACTTC.

The chain employs TRBV9 and TRBJ1-1; D gene uncertain. This CDR3 comprises 14 residues. Germline CDR1 reads SGDLS; CDR2 reads YYNGEE. V lost 0 bases and J lost 1, with 7 bases in between. In nucleotides, the CDR3 is TGTGCCAGCAGCGTAGTCAGAGAGAACACTGAAGCTTTCTTT. Its translation: CASSVVRENTEAFF.

The J gene is TRBJ1-5, the V gene TRBV28; TRBD1 might be the D (6 bases). Germline lookup yields CDR1 MDHEN and CDR2 SYDVKM. Trimming shortened V by 8 bases and J by 7 bases, and 15 bases separated the two germline ends. This CDR3 comprises 13 residues. CDR3 nucleotides: TGTGCCAGCCGAAACAGGGCAGGCCAGCCCCAGCATTTT. It translates to CASRNRAGQPQHF.

CDR3 protein: CASSLGGQGFPYNEQFF. The CDR3 DNA follows: TGTGCCAGCAGCTTGGGAGGACAGGGCTTTCCATACAATGAGCAGTTCTTC. The V call is TRBV5-4, the J call TRBJ2-1, with TRBD1 matching over 8 bases. V trimming: 0 bases; J trimming: 4 bases; junction bases outside the gene matches: 9. Germline V gene data show CDR1 as SGHNT and CDR2 as YYREEE (reference sequence). This CDR3 has 17 residues.

This chain links TRBV7-6 with TRBJ2-7, with 7 bases fitting TRBD2. The CDR3 has 17 amino acids. CDR1 and CDR2 from the germline V gene are SGHVS and FNYEAQ. Trimming at V came to 0 bases and at J to 2 bases, leaving 10 bases not matched to a gene. The CDR3 DNA follows: TGTGCCAGCAGCTTAGCGCCTAGCGGATCCCAAACCTACGAGCAGTACTTC. It yields the protein CASSLAPSGSQTYEQYF.

Points on this clone: Other DNA sequences from this sample encode an identical CDR3 as well. The rearrangement uses TRBV7-2 and TRBJ2-2; TRBD1 matches at 7 bases. The CDR3 covers 15 residues. The J segment lost 2 bases and the V segment lost 1 base, leaving 1 base of the junction unmatched. Germline CDR1 SGHTA, CDR2 FQGNSA. The CDR3 loop is CASSLGDRNTGELFF. The CDR3 DNA sequence: TGTGCCAGCAGCTTAGGGGACAGAAACACCGGGGAGCTGTTTTTT.

This clone showed up just a few times. V is TRBV27 and J is TRBJ2-3, with 8 bases aligning to TRBD2. V dropped 9 bases and J dropped 2; count of bases not matched to a gene: 13. Germline CDR1 and CDR2: MNHEY and SMNVEV (reference sequence). This CDR3 comprises 16 residues. Written as DNA, the CDR3 is TGTGCCAGTGGGGGGATAGCGGGGCGATACACAGATACGCAGTATTTT. This codes for CASGGIAGRYTDTQYF.

V and J are TRBV4-3 and TRBJ2-7, with 8 bases aligning to TRBD2. The ends lost 5 bases at V and 6 bases at J; junction bases unmatched: 9. Germline assignment: CDR1 LGHNA and CDR2 YSLEER. The CDR3 loop spans 14 amino acids. For the CDR3, the DNA is TGCGCCAGCAGCGTCAGCGGGGGTTATGTCGAGCAGTACTTC. Protein sequence: CASSVSGGYVEQYF.

As to this clone: Sequence at one end of the junction differs from germline and may be a read error. The chain couples TRBV5-4 to TRBJ2-7; no clear D. CDR1 is SGHNT, CDR2 YYREEE, per germline (reference sequence). CDR3 length: 13 residues. CDR3 in amino acids: CASSSDPLTEGTF. The CDR3 DNA reads as TGTGCCAGCAGCTCCGACCCATTGACCGAAGGAACCTTC.

This chain uses TRBV28 with TRBJ2-2; 9 bases line up with TRBD1. The CDR3 covers 17 residues. The V gene's germline CDR1 is MDHEN and CDR2 SYDVKM. Trimming cost V 3 bases and J 2 bases; bases outside gene matches: 7. CDR3 DNA: TGTGCCAGCAGTTTCCCCGGGACAGGGATTAACACCGGGGAGCTGTTTTTT. Its translation is CASSFPGTGINTGELFF. Together with reference TRBV28 and TRBJ2-2, the CDR3 gives the full variable domain: DVKVTQSSRYLVKRTGEKVFLECVQDMDHENMFWYRQDPGLGLRLIYFSYDVKMKEKGDIPEGYSVSREKKERFSLILESASTNQTSMYLCASSFPGTGINTGELFFGEGSRLTVL.

This chain connects TRBV6-1 to TRBJ1-1; no firm D call. The CDR3 totals 15 residues. V was pared by 4 bases and J by 2 bases, with 14 bases between. Germline CDR1 is MNHNS and CDR2 is SASEGT. DNA for the CDR3: TGTGCCAGCAGTGGGCTATATCCAAGAAACACTGAAGCTTTCTTT. It is translated as CASSGLYPRNTEAFF.

The V call is TRBV6-1, the J call TRBJ1-5; D is perhaps TRBD1 (5 bases). Germline V gene sequence: CDR1 MNHNS, CDR2 SASEGT. V lost 6 bases and J 6 bases, leaving 12 bases between the germline ends. CDR3 size: 13 residues. CDR3 sequence reads: CASSITTVQPQHF. CDR3 sequence (DNA): TGTGCCAGCAGCATCACGACAGTTCAGCCCCAGCATTTT.

This clone was observed a single time. The rearrangement uses TRBV7-9 and TRBJ2-7; D is possibly TRBD2 (6 bases). Trimming removed 5 bases from V and 8 bases from J, with 16 bases in between. From germline, CDR1 is SEHNR and CDR2 FQNEAQ (reference sequence). This CDR3 region has 13 residues. The CDR3 region is CASSGGTASKQYF. The CDR3, as DNA: TGTGCCAGCAGCGGGGGGACCGCCTCAAAGCAGTACTTC.